One and the same sample provided the 11 T cell receptor beta chains below, sequenced in a study of metastatic and nonmetastatic thyroid tumors. TCRdb ran MiXCR on the PCR reads. The repertoire holds over 50,000 clones, under 30% seen once, with 15% in the top ten. No patient received treatment before thyroid surgery. Sequenced material: blood. Receptors were obtained from a female donor with papillary thyroid cancer or a benign thyroid nodule (not recorded which). Some clones in this sample may be carry-over from other donors' samples.

With regard to this clone: One junction end disagrees with the germline gene, perhaps due to a read error. V and J are TRBV19 and TRBJ2-3, with D tentatively TRBD1 or TRBD2 (5 bases each). Germline V CDR1 and CDR2: LNHDA, SQIVND (reference sequence). The CDR3 consists of 15 residues. CDR3 residues: CDSSMLGELSDTQYF. CDR3 DNA sequence: TGTGACAGTAGTATGCTGGGGGAGCTGTCAGATACGCAGTATTTT.

The chain uses TRBV7-3 and TRBJ2-1, with 10 bases matching TRBD2. This CDR3 comprises 15 residues. V shed 3 bases and J 4 bases; nucleotides not matched to a gene: 3. Germline V gene lookup returns CDR1 SGHTA and CDR2 FQGTGA. CDR3 sequence: CASSFSSGRYNEQFF. The CDR3 region has the DNA TGTGCCAGCAGCTTCTCTAGCGGGAGATACAATGAGCAGTTCTTC.

This clone was seen a handful of times. V gene TRBV10-3 combines with J gene TRBJ1-1; TRBD1 agrees at 7 bases. CDR1 ENHRY and CDR2 SYGVKD come from the germline V gene. CDR3 length: 14 amino acids. The J segment lost 5 bases and the V segment lost 6 bases, leaving 9 bases of the junction unmatched. CDR3 coding DNA: TGTGCCATCAGACGTGACAGGGAAGGAACTGAAGCTTTCTTT. It encodes CAIRRDREGTEAFF.

This sequence joins TRBV27 and TRBJ2-1, with 7 positions matching TRBD1. The trim removed 5 bases at V and 2 bases at J, leaving 9 bases unmatched. This CDR3 contains 16 residues. CDR1 is MNHEY, CDR2 SMNVEV, per germline (reference sequence). The CDR3 DNA follows: TGTGCCAGCAGTCCCAAAGGGGGCCCGGCCTACAATGAGCAGTTCTTC. It is translated as CASSPKGGPAYNEQFF.

This clone occurred many times. V is TRBV4-2 and J is TRBJ1-3; D call uncertain. The length of the CDR3 is 13 residues. Trimming pared 2 bases from V and 4 bases from J, leaving 6 bases between. CDR1 LGHNA and CDR2 YNFKEQ come from the germline V gene. CDR3 DNA: TGTGCCAGCAGCCAATCGTCCGGAAACACCATATATTTT. Translation: CASSQSSGNTIYF.

This clone showed up just a few times. This chain joins TRBV20-1 and TRBJ2-7; 7 nucleotides match TRBD2. V was clipped by 3 bases and J by 0 bases; unmatched bases: 5. Germline assignment: CDR1 DFQATT and CDR2 SNEGSKA (reference sequence). The CDR3 runs to 14 residues. The CDR3 here is CSASLAGDSYEQYF. The DNA of the CDR3 is TGCAGTGCTAGTCTGGCGGGGGACTCCTACGAGCAGTACTTC.

This rearrangement joins TRBV30 to TRBJ1-2; possibly TRBD1 for D (5 bases). The CDR3 loop spans 12 amino acids. V gave up 4 bases and J gave up 8 bases, with 14 bases separating them. Germline assignment: CDR1 GTSNPN and CDR2 SVGIG (reference sequence). CDR3 sequence reads: CAWKQALGGYTF. CDR3 DNA: TGTGCCTGGAAACAGGCCCTTGGAGGCTACACCTTC.

This rearrangement joins TRBV11-3 to TRBJ2-5; 8 nucleotides match TRBD1. CDR1 and CDR2 (germline): SGHNT, YENEEA. V lost 6 bases and J lost 5; bases outside the gene matches: 5. The CDR3 is 13 residues long. The CDR3 region has the DNA TGTGCCAGCAGTCCAGGGGGCGGTGAGACCCAGTACTTC. This encodes CASSPGGGETQYF.

The chain combines TRBV7-9 with TRBJ1-2; tentatively, D is TRBD1 (5 bases). This CDR3 comprises 14 residues. Looked up from germline, CDR1 is SEHNR and CDR2 is FQNEAQ (reference sequence). Trimming removed 2 bases from V and 7 bases from J, with 14 bases in between. The CDR3 here is CASSLSGDWGGYTF. The CDR3 DNA reads as TGTGCCAGCAGCTTATCTGGGGACTGGGGTGGCTACACCTTC. The complete variable domain, with remaining parts taken from reference TRBV7-9 and TRBJ1-2, reads DTGVSQNPRHKITKRGQNVTFRCDPISEHNRLYWYRQTLGQGPEFLTYFQNEAQLEKSRLLSDRFSAERPKGSFSTLEIQRTEQGDSAMYLCASSLSGDWGGYTFGSGTRLTVV.

This clone was recorded once. V gene TRBV30 combines with J gene TRBJ2-7; D might be TRBD1 (6 bases). The CDR3 contains 11 residues. Trimming took 5 bases from V and 3 from J, leaving 8 bases between them. Germline V gene sequence: CDR1 GTSNPN, CDR2 SVGIG (reference sequence). As DNA, the CDR3 is TGTGCCTGGCGGACAGACTACGAGCAGTACTTC. It specifies CAWRTDYEQYF.

This clone was seen a handful of times. The chain joins TRBV6-9 to TRBJ2-7; D is possibly TRBD2 (5 bases). Germline-derived CDR1 and CDR2 are MNHGY and SVAAGI. The CDR3 is made up of 17 amino acids. The V gene lost 3 bases and the J gene lost 7 bases, with 25 bases spanning the gap. CDR3 protein: CASSYPGVCHWLWEQYF. Here the CDR3 DNA reads TGTGCCAGCAGTTACCCCGGGGTCTGCCATTGGTTATGGGAGCAGTACTTC.